One and the same sample provided the 26 T cell receptor beta chains below, sequenced in a study of control samples from healthy donors and cancer patients. Libraries were prepared by immunoSEQ multiplex PCR; TCRdb keeps only in-frame clonotypes and omits some of them. The sample contains 120,000 or so clones, approximately 87% of which appear only once. The sequencing input was blood. Source of these receptors: a man in his thirties or forties in good health.

The count of this clone is one. V and J are TRBV5-5 and TRBJ2-2; D is unresolved. The V end lost 2 bases, the J end lost 4 bases, and 12 bases lay between the germline ends. CDR1 is SGHKS, CDR2 YYEKEE, per germline (reference sequence). The CDR3 runs 15 residues. The CDR3, as DNA: TGTGCCAGCAGCTTAAAAGGAAGTAGCACCGGGGAGCTGTTTTTT. This encodes CASSLKGSSTGELFF.

The genes are TRBV20-1 and TRBJ1-2, with D perhaps matching TRBD1 (6 bases). The ends were cut back, 7 bases at V and 4 bases at J, with 19 bases in the middle. Per germline, CDR1 DFQATT and CDR2 SNEGSKA (reference sequence). The CDR3 totals 14 residues. The CDR3, as DNA: TGCAGTGGTAGTTCAGGGGACGACTTCTATGGCTACACCTTC. This codes for CSGSSGDDFYGYTF.

The chain couples TRBV19 to TRBJ1-3; 8 positions match TRBD1. CDR1 and CDR2 (germline): LNHDA, SQIVND (reference sequence). This CDR3 has 15 residues. The V gene end was trimmed by 2 bases and the J gene end by 2 bases; junction bases not matched to a gene: 2. The CDR3 sequence is CASSISTGAGNTIYF. The CDR3 nucleotides are TGTGCCAGTAGTATATCGACAGGGGCTGGAAACACCATATATTTT.

The CDR3 DNA follows: TGTGCCAGCAGTTTAAGTTGGCAGGGCGTCCAGCCCCAGCATTTT. Its protein product is CASSLSWQGVQPQHF. V gene TRBV6-5 combines with J gene TRBJ1-5; a possible D gene is TRBD1 (5 bases). V shed 4 bases and J shed 7 bases, with 17 bases lying between them. CDR1 and CDR2 (germline): MNHEY, SVGAGI. The CDR3 is 15 amino acids.

The gene calls are TRBV9 and TRBJ2-3; TRBD1 matches 7 bases. This CDR3 is built from 16 residues. Trimming took 4 bases from V and 4 from J; bases not matched to a gene: 12. Germline CDR1 is SGDLS and CDR2 is YYNGEE. Written as DNA, the CDR3 is TGTGCCAGCAGCCCCCGACAGGGAATTGGCGCAGATACGCAGTATTTT. It yields the protein CASSPRQGIGADTQYF.

Ten or more counts support this clone. Here the CDR3 DNA reads TGCGCCAGCAGCTTGGAAAGTAAATTCTACACCTTC. Its protein product is CASSLESKFYTF. The chain uses TRBV5-1 and TRBJ1-2; D call uncertain. Per the germline V gene, CDR1 is SGHRS and CDR2 is YFSETQ. The V and J ends lost 0 bases and 10 bases respectively, with 10 bases between them. The CDR3 is made up of 12 amino acids.

The chain has TRBV30 and TRBJ1-2, with D uncertain. Germline-derived CDR1 and CDR2 are GTSNPN and SVGIG (reference sequence). The CDR3 is made up of 16 amino acids. V was pared by 0 bases and J by 5 bases, with 19 bases between. This CDR3 is CAWSVRGQTALYGYTF. The CDR3 DNA reads TGTGCCTGGAGTGTAAGAGGCCAAACGGCTCTTTATGGCTACACCTTC.

CDR3 sequence: CAISESGWQAAGANVLTF. The CDR3 DNA is TGTGCCATCAGTGAGTCAGGGTGGCAGGCGGCAGGGGCCAACGTCCTGACTTTC. The rearrangement joins TRBV10-3 to TRBJ2-6, with no clear D. CDR1 and CDR2 from the germline V gene are ENHRY and SYGVKD. V was shortened by 0 bases and J by 4 bases, with 16 bases between the two germline ends. The CDR3 covers 18 residues.

The chain is built from TRBV10-3 and TRBJ2-7, with D possibly matching TRBD1 (6 bases). V gave up 6 bases and J gave up 2 bases, with 11 bases separating them. In germline, CDR1 is ENHRY, CDR2 SYGVKD. This CDR3 spans 13 amino acids. As DNA, the CDR3 is TGTGCCATCAGCAAACAGGGTGCCTACGAGCAGTACTTC. Amino acids: CAISKQGAYEQYF.

In regard to this clone: The sample holds other DNA sequences that translate to the same CDR3. The gene calls are TRBV9 and TRBJ2-7; D is unclear. This CDR3 has 14 amino acids. Trimming took off 0 bases at V and 0 bases at J, with 7 bases between the two ends. Germline assignment: CDR1 SGDLS and CDR2 YYNGEE. The CDR3 DNA reads TGTGCCAGCAGCGTAGTCCCCAGCTCCTACGAGCAGTACTTC. Residues: CASSVVPSSYEQYF.

The J gene is TRBJ1-1, the V gene TRBV4-1; 9 bases line up with TRBD1. V shed 4 bases, J shed 3 bases, and the junction held 6 bases outside the gene matches. The V gene's germline CDR1 is MGHRA and CDR2 YSYEKL. The CDR3 length is 15 residues. The CDR3 spells CASSPGTGPHTEAFF. The CDR3 DNA follows: TGCGCCAGCAGCCCCGGGACAGGGCCACACACTGAAGCTTTCTTT.

Here the CDR3 reads CASTHNFQGEQFF. In nucleotides, the CDR3 is TGTGCCAGCACTCATAACTTCCAGGGTGAGCAGTTCTTC. This sequence joins TRBV11-1 and TRBJ2-1; D may be TRBD1 (5 bases). From germline, CDR1 is SGHAT and CDR2 FQDESV (reference sequence). The CDR3 is 13 amino acids. V was trimmed by 7 bases and J by 9 bases, leaving 16 bases between them.

CDR3 region: CASRTAVEAFF. CDR3 coding DNA: TGTGCCAGTCGGACAGCGGTTGAAGCTTTCTTT. J is TRBJ1-1 and V is TRBV19; possibly TRBD1 for D (6 bases). V lost 8 bases and J lost 7, with 11 bases in between. The length of the CDR3 is 11 residues. CDR1 is LNHDA, CDR2 SQIVND, per germline (reference sequence).

The chain employs TRBV19 and TRBJ1-4; D remains unclear. Germline V gene data show CDR1 as LNHDA and CDR2 as SQIVND (reference sequence). V was clipped by 7 bases and J by 4 bases, with 13 bases between them. CDR3 length: 14 residues. CDR3: CASTNGQLNEKLFF. The CDR3 DNA reads TGTGCCAGTACCAATGGGCAGCTTAATGAAAAACTGTTTTTT. The entire variable domain, with the rest obtained from reference TRBV19 and TRBJ1-4, is as follows: DGGITQSPKYLFRKEGQNVTLSCEQNLNHDAMYWYRQDPGQGLRLIYYSQIVNDFQKGDIAEGYSVSREKKESFPLTVTSAQKNPTAFYLCASTNGQLNEKLFFGSGTQLSVL.

The rearrangement joins TRBV4-1 to TRBJ1-3; a weak D match, TRBD1 (6 bases). The CDR3 totals 18 residues. From germline, CDR1 is MGHRA and CDR2 YSYEKL. The V end was cut by 1 base, the J end by 0 bases, with 16 bases between. The CDR3 DNA follows: TGCGCCAGCAGCCAAGGCTACCGACAGGCTCTCTCTGGAAACACCATATATTTT. Translated: CASSQGYRQALSGNTIYF.

The chain links TRBV9 to TRBJ2-5, with 8 bases aligning to TRBD2. The V gene end was trimmed by 0 bases and the J gene end by 1 base; junction bases not matched to a gene: 5. The CDR3 sequence is 16 residues long. Per germline, CDR1 SGDLS and CDR2 YYNGEE. For the CDR3, the DNA is TGTGCCAGCAGCGTAGGGTCGGGGGGGCCCCAAGAGACCCAGTACTTC. This gives the protein CASSVGSGGPQETQYF.

The chain combines TRBV19 with TRBJ2-1; perhaps TRBD1 as D (6 bases). Trimming pared 4 bases from V and 3 bases from J, leaving 10 bases between. The CDR3 is 14 amino acids. Germline V gene sequence: CDR1 LNHDA, CDR2 SQIVND (reference sequence). CDR3 in DNA: TGTGCCAGTAGTACAGTCAGGGGCTACAATGAGCAGTTCTTC. This sequence encodes CASSTVRGYNEQFF.

This clone showed up just once. The chain combines TRBV10-3 with TRBJ1-2; TRBD1 agrees at 7 bases. Losses at the gene ends were 2 bases for V and 8 bases for J; bases not matched to a gene: 5. CDR3 length: 13 amino acids. Germline loops: CDR1 ENHRY, CDR2 SYGVKD. The CDR3 bases are TGTGCCATCAGTGAGCGGCAGGGGGAAGGCTACACCTTC. Encoded protein: CAISERQGEGYTF.

This clone was observed a few times. Other DNA sequences within the sample encode an identical CDR3. The chain joins TRBV6-6 to TRBJ2-7; TRBD1 might be the D (5 bases). V lost 10 bases, J lost 2 bases, and 15 bases lay in between. The CDR3 extends over 13 amino acids. Germline-derived CDR1 and CDR2 are MNHNY and SVGAGI (reference sequence). The CDR3 DNA is TGTGCCACGCGAGAGACAGAGACCTACGAGCAGTACGTC. Amino acids: CATRETETYEQYV.

There are a few counts of this clone. The rearrangement joins TRBV6-6 to TRBJ2-1; D is ambiguous. The ends were cut back, 5 bases at V and 0 bases at J, with 8 bases in the middle. Germline loops: CDR1 MNHNY, CDR2 SVGAGI (reference sequence). CDR3 size: 14 residues. The CDR3 DNA follows: TGTGCCAGCAGTACAGTGAGCTCCTACAATGAGCAGTTCTTC. This encodes CASSTVSSYNEQFF.

The chain combines TRBV6-4 with TRBJ1-5; D is uncertain. Looked up from germline, CDR1 is MRHNA and CDR2 is SNTAGT. The CDR3 extends over 15 amino acids. The V end was cut by 4 bases, the J end by 9 bases, with 19 bases between. The DNA for the CDR3 is TGTGCCAGCAGTGCGACGGGGAGGCTAAGGCGGCCCCAGCATTTT. It encodes CASSATGRLRRPQHF.

This chain uses TRBV12-3 or TRBV12-4 with TRBJ1-1, with 7 bases lining up with TRBD1. The CDR3 spans 11 residues. J was trimmed by 8 bases and V by 5 bases; bases with no gene match: 2. The CDR3 DNA reads as TGTGCCAGCAGTAACAGGGGCGAAGCTTTCTTT. Amino acid sequence: CASSNRGEAFF.

The chain's CDR3 is CASSQQVIQETQYF. For the CDR3, the DNA is TGTGCCAGCTCACAACAGGTCATCCAAGAGACCCAGTACTTC. The chain employs TRBV18 and TRBJ2-5; D may be TRBD1 (5 bases). V lost 4 bases, J lost 1 base, and 10 bases lay in between. CDR1 and CDR2 from the germline V gene are KGHSH and LQKENI. This CDR3 has 14 amino acids.

The chain recombines TRBV19 with TRBJ1-2; 9 bases are a match to TRBD1. Looked up from germline, CDR1 is LNHDA and CDR2 is SQIVND (reference sequence). The CDR3 extends over 12 amino acids. The J segment lost 7 bases and the V segment lost 7 bases, leaving 4 bases of the junction unmatched. CDR3 in DNA: TGTGCCAGTATGGGACAGGGAGTTGGCTACACCTTC. This encodes CASMGQGVGYTF.

This chain joins TRBV3-1 (or the pseudogene TRBV3-2) and TRBJ1-1; D is ambiguous. V was shortened by 8 bases and J by 6 bases, with 13 bases between the two germline ends. There are 12 residues in the CDR3. CDR1 is LGHDT, CDR2 YNNKEL, per germline (reference sequence). In DNA form, the CDR3 reads TGTGCCAGCCGGGGAGGCTCCGCTGAAGCTTTCTTT. This gives the protein CASRGGSAEAFF.

The rearrangement links TRBV5-1 to TRBJ1-1; no firm D call. V was clipped by 3 bases and J by 0 bases, with 6 bases between them. This CDR3 has 13 amino acids. Per germline, CDR1 SGHRS and CDR2 YFSETQ. The CDR3 region is CASSSQMNTEAFF. In DNA form, the CDR3 reads TGCGCCAGCAGCTCGCAGATGAACACTGAAGCTTTCTTT.